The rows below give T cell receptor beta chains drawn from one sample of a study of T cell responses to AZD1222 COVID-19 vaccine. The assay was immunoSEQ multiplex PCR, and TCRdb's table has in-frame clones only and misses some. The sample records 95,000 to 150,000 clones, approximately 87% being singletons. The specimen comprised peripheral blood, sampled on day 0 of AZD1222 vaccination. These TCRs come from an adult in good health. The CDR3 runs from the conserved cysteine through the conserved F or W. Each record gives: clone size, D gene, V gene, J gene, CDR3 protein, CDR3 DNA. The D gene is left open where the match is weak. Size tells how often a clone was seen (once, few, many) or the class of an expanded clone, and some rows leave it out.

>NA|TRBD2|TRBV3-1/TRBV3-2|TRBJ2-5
CASSQEGAGGPQETQYF
TGTGCCAGCAGCCAAGAGGGAGCGGGGGGGCCCCAAGAGACCCAGTACTTC
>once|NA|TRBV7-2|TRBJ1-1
CASSLAYREAFF
TGTGCCAGCAGCTTAGCCTACAGGGAGGCTTTCTTT
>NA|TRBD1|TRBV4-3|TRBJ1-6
CARSRGGDSGFRGSPLHF
TGCGCCCGCAGCCGGGGTGGGGACAGCGGGTTTCGGGGGTCACCCCTCCACTTT
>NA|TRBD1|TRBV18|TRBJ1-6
CASSQGQRYNSPLHF
TGTGCCAGCTCGCAGGGACAGCGCTATAATTCACCCCTCCACTTT
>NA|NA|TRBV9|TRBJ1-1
CASSPVGEYDTEAFF
TGTGCCAGCAGCCCAGTAGGGGAGTACGACACTGAAGCTTTCTTT
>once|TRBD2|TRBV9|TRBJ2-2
CASSVVGGGGGELFF
TGTGCCAGCAGCGTAGTCGGCGGGGGAGGAGGGGAGCTGTTTTTT
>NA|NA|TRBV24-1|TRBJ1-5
CATSQGGNQPQHF
TGTGCCACCAGTCAGGGCGGCAATCAGCCCCAGCATTTT
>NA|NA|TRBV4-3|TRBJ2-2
CASSQEVWPGGTGELFF
TGCGCCAGCAGCCAAGAGGTCTGGCCAGGGGGGACCGGGGAGCTGTTTTTT
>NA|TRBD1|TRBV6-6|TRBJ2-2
CASRIRDRGIGELFF
TGTGCCAGCAGGATCCGGGACAGGGGGATCGGGGAGCTGTTTTTT
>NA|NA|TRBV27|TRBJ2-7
CASWDPADHEQYF
TGTGCCAGTTGGGACCCGGCCGACCACGAGCAGTACTTC
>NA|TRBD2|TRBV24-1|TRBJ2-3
CATSASAGGTDTQYF
TGTGCCACCAGTGCGTCGGCGGGGGGCACAGATACGCAGTATTTT
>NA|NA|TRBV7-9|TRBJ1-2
CASSPGRTANYGYTF
TGTGCCAGCAGCCCTGGACGGACTGCTAACTATGGCTACACCTTC
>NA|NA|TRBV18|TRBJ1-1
CASSPRANTEAFF
TGTGCCAGCTCACCACGGGCGAACACTGAAGCTTTCTTT
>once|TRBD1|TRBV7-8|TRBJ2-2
CASSFIQGDTGELFF
TGTGCCAGCAGCTTCATACAGGGGGACACCGGGGAGCTGTTTTTT
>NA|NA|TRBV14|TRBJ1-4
CASSQRGGPNEKLFF
TGTGCCAGCAGCCAGAGAGGGGGACCTAATGAAAAACTGTTTTTT
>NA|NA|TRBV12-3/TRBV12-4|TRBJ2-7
CASSEDVSYEQYF
TGTGCCAGCAGTGAAGACGTCTCCTACGAGCAGTACTTC
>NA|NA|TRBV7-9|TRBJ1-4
CASSLAKPGRGKMEKLFF
TGTGCCAGCAGCTTAGCGAAACCGGGACGGGGAAAGATGGAAAAACTGTTTTTT
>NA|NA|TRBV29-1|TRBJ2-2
CSVEEKGRSGELFF
TGCAGCGTTGAAGAAAAGGGGCGTTCCGGGGAGCTGTTTTTT